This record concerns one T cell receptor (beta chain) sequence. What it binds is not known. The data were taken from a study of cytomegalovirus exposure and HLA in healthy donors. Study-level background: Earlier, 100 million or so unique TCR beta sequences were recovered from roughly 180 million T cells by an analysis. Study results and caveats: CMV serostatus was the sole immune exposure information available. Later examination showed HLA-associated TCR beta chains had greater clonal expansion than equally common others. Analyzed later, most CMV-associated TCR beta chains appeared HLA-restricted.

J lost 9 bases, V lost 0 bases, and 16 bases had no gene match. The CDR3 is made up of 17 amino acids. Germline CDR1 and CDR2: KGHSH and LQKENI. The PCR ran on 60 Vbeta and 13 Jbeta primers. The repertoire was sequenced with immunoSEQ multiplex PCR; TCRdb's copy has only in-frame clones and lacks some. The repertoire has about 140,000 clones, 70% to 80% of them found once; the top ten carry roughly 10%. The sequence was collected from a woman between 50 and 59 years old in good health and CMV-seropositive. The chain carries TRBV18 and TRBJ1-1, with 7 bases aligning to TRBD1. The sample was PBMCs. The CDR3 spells CASSPPSVDRETGQAFF. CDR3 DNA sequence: TGTGCCAGCTCACCACCGTCGGTGGATCGGGAGACAGGGCAAGCTTTCTTT.